Presented here are 18 T cell receptor beta chains from one specimen sequenced in a study of early T cells in non-severe SARS-CoV-2 infection. TCRdb redid the calling of the 5' RACE reads with MiXCR, one entry per CDR3 protein. The sample contains fewer than 75,000 distinct CDR3 sequences, 20% to 25% of which appear only once. The sample was whole blood, taken at baseline. The source is an adult who was a healthcare worker with PCR-confirmed SARS-CoV-2 infection or an uninfected control (not recorded which).

There are a few counts of this clonotype. The chain couples TRBV29-1 to TRBJ1-4, with 9 bases that match TRBD1. The CDR3 sequence is 17 residues long. J was trimmed by 1 base and V by 6 bases; bases with no gene match: 12. Germline assignment: CDR1 SQVTM and CDR2 ANQGSEA. Here the CDR3 reads CSVPTGGESGTNEKLFF. The CDR3 region has the DNA TGCAGCGTCCCTACAGGGGGCGAGAGTGGAACTAATGAAAAACTGTTTTTT.

This clonotype was counted a few times. The gene calls are TRBV7-9 and TRBJ2-3; D is unresolved. This CDR3 has 13 amino acids. Trimming stripped 1 base from V and 6 bases from J, with 8 bases between. Germline assignment: CDR1 SEHNR and CDR2 FQNEAQ (reference sequence). In DNA, the CDR3 is TGTGCCAGCAGCTTAGGGGATGGCGATACGCAGTATTTT. Protein product: CASSLGDGDTQYF.

The chain is built from TRBV7-3 and TRBJ2-7, with D tentatively TRBD2 (6 bases). Trimming left V 1 base short and J 5 bases short, with 9 bases between. This CDR3 contains 13 residues. Germline V lookup: CDR1 SGHTA, CDR2 FQGTGA. In DNA, the CDR3 is TGTGCCAGCAGCTTAAGGCGGGGAGACGAGCAGTACTTC. It codes for CASSLRRGDEQYF.

This chain joins TRBV29-1 and TRBJ2-5; unclear D gene. Trimming stripped 6 bases from V and 3 bases from J, with 8 bases between. Germline V lookup: CDR1 SQVTM, CDR2 ANQGSEA. CDR3 length equals 11 residues. CDR3 coding DNA: TGCAGCGTCGGAGAAGAAGAGACCCAGTACTTC. Its translation is CSVGEEETQYF. Drawing the rest from reference TRBV29-1 and TRBJ2-5, the complete variable domain is SAVISQKPSRDICQRGTSLTIQCQVDSQVTMMFWYRQQPGQSLTLIATANQGSEATYESGFVIDKFPISRPNLTFSTLTVSNMSPEDSSIYLCSVGEEETQYFGPGTRLLVL.

The rearrangement joins TRBV9 to TRBJ1-6; D is ambiguous. This CDR3 comprises 16 residues. Trimming shortened V by 3 bases and J by 0 bases, and 10 bases separated the two germline ends. Germline assignment: CDR1 SGDLS and CDR2 YYNGEE. The DNA for the CDR3 is TGTGCCAGCAGCGGCAGGCGAGACTCCTATAATTCACCCCTCCACTTT. Amino acids: CASSGRRDSYNSPLHF.

The J gene is TRBJ1-1, the V gene TRBV30, with D possibly matching TRBD1 (5 bases). The CDR3 is made up of 14 amino acids. Germline CDR1 is GTSNPN and CDR2 is SVGIG (reference sequence). Between the trimmed V and J ends, which lost 2 bases and 4 bases, there was a span of 14 bases. The CDR3 loop is CAWSPFLQGTEAFF. The CDR3 DNA reads TGTGCCTGGAGTCCCTTCCTCCAGGGCACTGAAGCTTTCTTT. The entire variable domain, with the rest obtained from reference TRBV30 and TRBJ1-1, is as follows: SQTIHQWPATLVQPVGSPLSLECTVEGTSNPNLYWYRQAAGRGLQLLFYSVGIGQISSEVPQNLSASRPQDRQFILSSKKLLLSDSGFYLCAWSPFLQGTEAFFGQGTRLTVV.

The chain links TRBV19 to TRBJ2-2, with D possibly being TRBD2 (6 bases). The CDR3 length is 15 residues. From germline, CDR1 is LNHDA and CDR2 SQIVND (reference sequence). Deletions cut 5 bases from V and 5 bases from J, with 15 bases between. CDR3 nucleotides: TGTGCCAGTAGTCTAGGACAACGGGGGACCGGGGAGCTGTTTTTT. It codes for CASSLGQRGTGELFF.

This clonotype has a handful of counts. Here the CDR3 reads CAISTPGTGLVPVIEQYF. The CDR3 bases are TGTGCCATCAGTACGCCTGGGACAGGATTGGTTCCCGTGATAGAGCAGTACTTC. The genes are TRBV10-3 and TRBJ2-7, with TRBD1 matching 8 bases. Germline loops: CDR1 ENHRY, CDR2 SYGVKD. The V segment lost 5 bases and the J segment 7 bases; nucleotides outside the gene matches: 22. This CDR3 contains 18 residues.

This clonotype has just a few counts. The J gene is TRBJ1-2, the V gene TRBV7-9, with D hard to call. V shed 5 bases and J shed 6 bases, with 13 bases lying between them. CDR3 length equals 13 residues. CDR1 is SEHNR and CDR2 is FQNEAQ in the germline V gene (reference sequence). The CDR3 DNA reads as TGTGCCAGCAGCCCCCGTTCCGGGGATGGCTACACCTTC. Encoded protein: CASSPRSGDGYTF.

The genes are TRBV4-1 and TRBJ1-5; D unresolved. Germline-derived CDR1 and CDR2 are MGHRA and YSYEKL. V lost 0 bases to trimming and J lost 3 bases, with 9 bases between them. The CDR3 length is 15 residues. This CDR3 is CASSQEGRDNQPQHF. In DNA form, the CDR3 reads TGCGCCAGCAGCCAAGAAGGGAGGGACAATCAGCCCCAGCATTTT.

In this sample, this clonotype turned up a few times. The chain recombines TRBV11-2 with TRBJ2-2; 10 positions agree with TRBD1. J was trimmed by 4 bases and V by 5 bases; bases with no gene match: 4. CDR1 and CDR2 from the germline V gene are SGHAT and FQNNGV. The CDR3 is 15 residues long. DNA of the CDR3: TGTGCCAGCAGCCCCGGGACAGGGGTCACCGGGGAGCTGTTTTTT. Translated: CASSPGTGVTGELFF.

This clonotype occurred a few times. The rearrangement uses TRBV3-1 and TRBJ2-7; no clear D gene. V lost 2 bases to trimming and J lost 7 bases, with 9 bases between them. CDR1 is LGHDT and CDR2 is YNNKEL in the germline V gene (reference sequence). The CDR3 is 12 amino acids. CDR3 in amino acids: CASSQSSTEQYF. Written as DNA, the CDR3 is TGTGCCAGCAGCCAATCTTCGACGGAGCAGTACTTC.

The J gene is TRBJ2-7, the V gene TRBV4-1; D not certain. CDR1 and CDR2 from the germline V gene are MGHRA and YSYEKL. The length of the CDR3 is 12 residues. V lost 3 bases, J lost 7 bases, and 10 bases lay in between. CDR3 amino acids: CASSHPLEEQYF. As DNA, the CDR3 is TGCGCCAGCAGCCACCCACTGGAGGAGCAGTACTTC.

The rearrangement links TRBV6-5 to TRBJ1-2; the D gene is possibly TRBD1 (5 bases). This CDR3 region has 14 residues. The ends were cut back, 0 bases at V and 6 bases at J, with 11 bases in the middle. Germline values: CDR1 MNHEY, CDR2 SVGAGI. CDR3 bases: TGTGCCAGCAGTTACTCGGCAGGGTCAAATGGCTACACCTTC. Its protein is CASSYSAGSNGYTF.

The V and J genes are TRBV29-1 and TRBJ2-2, with D possibly TRBD1 on 5 matching bases. V was clipped by 5 bases and J by 0 bases, with 7 bases between them. The CDR3 runs to 13 residues. CDR1 and CDR2 (germline): SQVTM, ANQGSEA. The CDR3 sequence: CSVLDTNTGELFF. CDR3 coding DNA: TGCAGCGTTCTGGACACGAACACCGGGGAGCTGTTTTTT.

The chain combines TRBV29-1 with TRBJ1-3, with D hard to call. The length of the CDR3 is 16 residues. V lost 0 bases, J lost 0 bases, and 12 bases lay in between. Germline-derived CDR1 and CDR2 are SQVTM and ANQGSEA. CDR3 nucleotide sequence: TGCAGCGTTGAAGATCCCGACGGGTCCTCTGGAAACACCATATATTTT. The encoded protein is CSVEDPDGSSGNTIYF.

The gene calls are TRBV7-9 and TRBJ2-3, with D perhaps matching TRBD2 (5 bases). The ends were cut back, 5 bases at V and 4 bases at J, with 10 bases in the middle. Germline CDR1 and CDR2: SEHNR and FQNEAQ (reference sequence). The CDR3 sequence is 13 residues long. The CDR3 protein is CASSTRVPDTQYF. In nucleotides, the CDR3 is TGTGCCAGCAGCACTAGAGTTCCAGATACGCAGTATTTT.

The chain joins TRBV3-1 to TRBJ2-5; D uncertain. The germline V gene has CDR1 LGHDT and CDR2 YNNKEL (reference sequence). This CDR3 is 13 amino acids long. The germline V and J ends were trimmed by 1 base and 4 bases, with 7 bases remaining between them. CDR3 region: CASSQGALETQYF. The CDR3 region has the DNA TGTGCCAGCAGCCAAGGGGCCCTAGAGACCCAGTACTTC.